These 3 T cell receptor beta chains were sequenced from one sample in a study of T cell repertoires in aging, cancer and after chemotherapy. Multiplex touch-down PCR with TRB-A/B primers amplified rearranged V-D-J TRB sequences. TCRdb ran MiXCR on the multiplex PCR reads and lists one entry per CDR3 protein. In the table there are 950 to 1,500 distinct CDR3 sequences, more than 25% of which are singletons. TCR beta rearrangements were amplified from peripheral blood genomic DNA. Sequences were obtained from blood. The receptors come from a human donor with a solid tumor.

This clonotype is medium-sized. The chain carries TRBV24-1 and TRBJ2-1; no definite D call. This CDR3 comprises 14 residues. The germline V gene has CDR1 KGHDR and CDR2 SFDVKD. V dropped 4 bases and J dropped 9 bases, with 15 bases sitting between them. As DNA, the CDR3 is TGTGCCACCAGTGACCCGCTGACCCCTTTTGAGCAGTTCTTC. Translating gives CATSDPLTPFEQFF.

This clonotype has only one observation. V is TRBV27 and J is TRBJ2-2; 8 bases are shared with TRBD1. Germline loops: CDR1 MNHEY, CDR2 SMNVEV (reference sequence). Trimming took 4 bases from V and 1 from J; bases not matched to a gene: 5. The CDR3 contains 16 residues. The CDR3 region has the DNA TGTGCCAGCAGTTCCACAGGGGGTGTGAACACCGGGGAGCTGTTTTTT. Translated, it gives CASSSTGGVNTGELFF.

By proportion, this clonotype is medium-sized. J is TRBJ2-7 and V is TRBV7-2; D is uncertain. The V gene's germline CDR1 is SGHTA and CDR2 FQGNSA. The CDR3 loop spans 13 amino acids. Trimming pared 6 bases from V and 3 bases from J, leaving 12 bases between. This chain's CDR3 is CASRATNNYEQYF. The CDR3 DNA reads TGTGCCAGCAGAGCCACCAACAACTACGAGCAGTACTTC.